Given below is one T cell receptor (beta chain) in context. Germline and junction disagree at one end, which may indicate a read error. The sample comes from a study of metastatic and nonmetastatic thyroid tumors. Patients underwent thyroid surgery, and none had received any treatment before it. TCRdb used MiXCR to call clones anew from the PCR reads. The sample has 15,000 to 20,000 clones; 22% are singletons. There are 13 residues in the CDR3. Germline CDR1 and CDR2: SGHRS and YFSETQ. Material for sequencing was adjacent normal tissue. This chain uses TRBV5-1 with TRBJ1-2, with a weak D call TRBD1 (5 bases). The receptor was derived from a female donor with papillary thyroid cancer or a benign thyroid nodule (not recorded which). Some clones in this sample may be carry-over from other donors' samples. CDR3 sequence reads: CSSRDGIGDGYTF. CDR3 in DNA: TGCTCCAGCAGGGACGGTATTGGGGATGGCTACACCTTC.